These 16 T cell receptor beta chains came from one sample sequenced in a study of blood T cell repertoires in COVID-19. Produced via immunoSEQ multiplex PCR; TCRdb's table is partial and in-frame only. The sample holds around 100,000 clones, 90% seen once. The sequencing sample was made of peripheral blood. These receptors originate from a man aged 50 to 60 with acute or convalescent COVID-19.

The chain recombines TRBV10-3 with TRBJ2-3; 10 nucleotides align to TRBD2. CDR3 length: 15 amino acids. The V gene end was trimmed by 3 bases and the J gene end by 6 bases; junction bases not matched to a gene: 6. Germline assignment: CDR1 ENHRY and CDR2 SYGVKD. The CDR3 region is CAISEGLAGVDTQYF. CDR3 nucleotide sequence: TGTGCCATCAGTGAAGGGCTAGCGGGAGTGGATACGCAGTATTTT.

The chain links TRBV6-4 to TRBJ2-3; 9 bases are shared with TRBD2. The CDR3 runs 14 residues. V was pared by 3 bases and J by 6 bases, with 4 bases of the junction left unmatched. The V gene's germline CDR1 is MRHNA and CDR2 SNTAGT. CDR3: CASSEGGRVDTQYF. CDR3 DNA: TGTGCCAGCAGTGAAGGCGGGAGGGTGGATACGCAGTATTTT.

The gene calls are TRBV11-2 and TRBJ2-3, with D uncertain. Between the trimmed V and J ends, which lost 4 bases and 6 bases, there was a span of 14 bases. This CDR3 is built from 14 residues. Germline CDR1 and CDR2: SGHAT and FQNNGV. The CDR3 DNA sequence: TGTGCCAGCAGCTCCCCCCGTGGAGCGGATACGCAGTATTTT. Amino acids: CASSSPRGADTQYF. Full variable domain (outside the CDR3, taken from reference TRBV11-2 and TRBJ2-3): EAGVAQSPRYKIIEKRQSVAFWCNPISGHATLYWYQQILGQGPKLLIQFQNNGVVDDSQLPKDRFSAERLKGVDSTLKIQPAKLEDSAVYLCASSSPRGADTQYFGPGTRLTVL.

V gene TRBV5-5 combines with J gene TRBJ1-3; D uncertain. The CDR3 consists of 15 residues. Germline CDR1 and CDR2: SGHKS and YYEKEE (reference sequence). V was shortened by 4 bases and J by 2 bases, with 13 bases between the two germline ends. CDR3 nucleotide sequence: TGTGCCAGCAGCGTGGGCCCGGAGGCTGGAAACACCATATATTTT. This sequence encodes CASSVGPEAGNTIYF. The full variable domain, with the rest looked up from reference TRBV5-5 and TRBJ1-3, is DAGVTQSPTHLIKTRGQQVTLRCSPISGHKSVSWYQQVLGQGPQFIFQYYEKEERGRGNFPDRFSARQFPNYSSELNVNALLLGDSALYLCASSVGPEAGNTIYFGEGSWLTVV.

This clone was detected only once. This chain joins TRBV5-1 and TRBJ1-6; 7 nucleotides match TRBD1. The CDR3 is made up of 16 amino acids. CDR1 is SGHRS, CDR2 YFSETQ, per germline. V gave up 2 bases and J gave up 4 bases; unmatched junction bases: 6. This CDR3 reads CASSFSGTEYNSPLHF. CDR3 sequence (DNA): TGCGCCAGCAGCTTCTCCGGGACAGAGTATAATTCACCCCTCCACTTT. Variable domain in full (rest from reference TRBV5-1 and TRBJ1-6): KAGVTQTPRYLIKTRGQQVTLSCSPISGHRSVSWYQQTPGQGLQFLFEYFSETQRNKGNFPGRFSGRQFSNSRSEMNVSTLELGDSALYLCASSFSGTEYNSPLHFGNGTRLTVT.

The V gene is TRBV7-9, the J gene TRBJ1-4; perhaps TRBD1 as D (5 bases). Trimming left V 5 bases short and J 3 bases short, with 22 bases between. The CDR3 is 18 amino acids. The germline V gene encodes CDR1 SEHNR and CDR2 FQNEAQ (reference sequence). The CDR3 DNA is TGTGCCAGCAGCCCTCGGGGCGCCTTCTGGGGGGCTAATGAAAAACTGTTTTTT. Translating it yields CASSPRGAFWGANEKLFF.

The V gene is TRBV2, the J gene TRBJ2-5; 8 bases align to TRBD2. J lost 5 bases, V lost 7 bases, and 9 bases had no gene match. Germline values: CDR1 SNHLY, CDR2 FYNNEI. The CDR3 spans 14 residues. The CDR3 DNA sequence: TGTGCCAGCATCAGCGGGAGATTCCAGGAGACCCAGTACTTC. Translated, it gives CASISGRFQETQYF.

The chain recombines TRBV11-3 with TRBJ2-7; 8 bases align to TRBD1. The CDR3 totals 14 residues. Germline CDR1 is SGHNT and CDR2 is YENEEA. The junction had 6 bases not matched to a gene; V was cut back by 5 bases and J by 3 bases. In DNA, the CDR3 is TGTGCCAGCAGCCCCAGGGGGCGAGGCTACGAGCAGTACTTC. Encoded protein: CASSPRGRGYEQYF.

This chain uses TRBV5-6 with TRBJ1-5; no clear D. This CDR3 spans 14 amino acids. Germline V CDR1 and CDR2: SGHDT, YYEEEE. Trimming cost V 4 bases and J 4 bases, with 12 bases left between them. The CDR3 bases are TGTGCCAGCAGCCTAGCACACCGAAATCAGCCCCAGCATTTT. It translates to CASSLAHRNQPQHF. The variable domain in full, completed from reference TRBV5-6 and TRBJ1-5, reads DAGVTQSPTHLIKTRGQQVTLRCSPKSGHDTVSWYQQALGQGPQFIFQYYEEEERQRGNFPDRFSGHQFPNYSSELNVNALLLGDSALYLCASSLAHRNQPQHFGDGTRLSIL.

V is TRBV10-3 and J is TRBJ2-7, with TRBD2 matching over 12 bases. The CDR3 runs 14 residues. J lost 5 bases, V lost 6 bases, and 5 bases had no gene match. CDR1 and CDR2 (germline): ENHRY, SYGVKD. DNA for the CDR3: TGTGCCATCAGAAGACTAGCGGGAGTAGACGAGCAGTACTTC. As protein: CAIRRLAGVDEQYF.

A single count supports this clone. The chain is built from TRBV6-6 and TRBJ2-7, with 8 bases matching TRBD1. The V and J ends lost 5 bases and 2 bases, in that order; junction bases with no gene match: 8. The CDR3 extends over 15 amino acids. CDR1 and CDR2 (germline): MNHNY, SVGAGI (reference sequence). CDR3 residues: CASSDPGQATYEQYF. In DNA form, the CDR3 reads TGTGCCAGCAGTGACCCGGGACAGGCCACCTACGAGCAGTACTTC.

The chain links TRBV5-1 to TRBJ2-1; D ambiguous. The germline CDR1 and CDR2 sequences are SGHRS and YFSETQ. V gave up 4 bases and J gave up 5 bases, with 4 bases separating them. The CDR3 loop spans 11 amino acids. For the CDR3, the DNA is TGCGCCAGCAGCCCCAACAATGAGCAGTTCTTC. Its translation is CASSPNNEQFF.

This chain connects TRBV6-4 to TRBJ2-7; tentatively, D is TRBD2 (5 bases). The CDR3 has 13 residues. V was shortened by 11 bases and J by 0 bases, with 14 bases between the two germline ends. CDR1 and CDR2 from the germline V gene are MRHNA and SNTAGT. The CDR3 reads CAPQTGSSYEQYF. The CDR3 DNA sequence: TGTGCCCCCCAGACGGGGAGCTCCTACGAGCAGTACTTC.

J is TRBJ1-2 and V is TRBV5-8; D is uncertain. The CDR3 has 13 amino acids. The germline V gene encodes CDR1 SGHTS and CDR2 YDEGEE. V shed 0 bases and J shed 4 bases, with 7 bases lying between them. The CDR3 DNA follows: TGTGCCAGCAGCTTGGACAGCCCCTATGGCTACACCTTC. Encoded protein: CASSLDSPYGYTF.

There are a few counts of this clone. This sequence joins TRBV10-3 and TRBJ2-2; perhaps TRBD1 as D (6 bases). V was pared by 9 bases and J by 3 bases, with 11 bases between. CDR3 length equals 13 residues. Germline-derived CDR1 and CDR2 are ENHRY and SYGVKD. The CDR3 DNA follows: TGTGCCATTCGGGACACCCACACCGGGGAGCTGTTTTTT. Residues: CAIRDTHTGELFF.

This clone was detected only once. The chain has TRBV19 and TRBJ2-3, with 7 bases matching TRBD1. Trimming cost V 1 base and J 4 bases; bases outside gene matches: 2. Germline assignment: CDR1 LNHDA and CDR2 SQIVND (reference sequence). The CDR3 totals 14 residues. The CDR3 here is CASSIGQGPDTQYF. The CDR3 DNA sequence: TGTGCCAGTAGTATAGGACAGGGACCAGATACGCAGTATTTT.